This T cell receptor beta chain was sequenced in a study of patients and donors after allogeneic stem cell transplantation. CDR1 SGHRS and CDR2 YFSETQ come from the germline V gene. The CDR3 runs 15 residues. V lost 4 bases and J 8 bases, leaving 19 bases between the germline ends. TCRdb called the RT-PCR reads again in MiXCR, with one record for every CDR3 protein. The repertoire holds about 25,000 distinct CDR3 sequences, with 6.5% to 10% as singletons. The gene calls are TRBV5-1 and TRBJ2-1, with D maybe TRBD2 (6 bases). Material: blood, either unsorted or a sorted T cell fraction (not recorded which). This receptor was identified in a human donor who was either an allogeneic HSCT recipient or a stem cell or donor lymphocyte infusion donor (not recorded which). It is not recorded whose cells these are; they may come from a transplant donor. CDR3 sequence (DNA): TGCGCCAGCAGCCTCCTCTTGGACGGAGGGGATGAGCAGTTCTTC. Its protein is CASSLLLDGGDEQFF.